Below, 27 T cell receptor beta chains from the same sample are listed, as sequenced in a study of blood T cell repertoires in COVID-19. Sequencing used immunoSEQ multiplex PCR; TCRdb keeps in-frame clones, though not all of them. The repertoire holds fewer than 200,000 clones, with 65% to 90% as singletons. The sequencing input was peripheral blood. The receptors here all came from a man in his fifties with active or convalescent COVID-19.

The chain joins TRBV30 to TRBJ2-1; TRBD1 is a possible D gene (5 bases). There are 13 residues in the CDR3. Germline lookup yields CDR1 GTSNPN and CDR2 SVGIG (reference sequence). V lost 2 bases, J lost 4 bases, and 9 bases lay in between. The CDR3 here is CAWSQGSYNEQFF. In DNA form, the CDR3 reads TGTGCCTGGAGTCAGGGCAGTTACAATGAGCAGTTCTTC.

The chain joins TRBV7-3 to TRBJ1-6; a weak D match, TRBD1 (5 bases). The V end was cut by 2 bases, the J end by 9 bases, with 14 bases between. Per germline, CDR1 SGHTA and CDR2 FQGTGA. The CDR3 covers 15 residues. The CDR3 DNA sequence: TGTGCCAGCAGCTTAGCGCCAGGGTTGGGTTCACCCCTCCACTTT. The encoded protein is CASSLAPGLGSPLHF.

The genes are TRBV10-3 and TRBJ1-5; no clear D gene. Trimming shortened V by 0 bases and J by 11 bases, and 14 bases separated the two germline ends. The CDR3 is 14 residues long. Germline CDR1 and CDR2: ENHRY and SYGVKD. CDR3 sequence reads: CAISESGGQVSQHF. CDR3 nucleotide sequence: TGTGCCATCAGTGAGTCGGGCGGGCAGGTGTCCCAGCATTTT.

The chain uses TRBV2 and TRBJ2-7, with D unclear. Germline V gene data show CDR1 as SNHLY and CDR2 as FYNNEI. This CDR3 is 11 amino acids long. The V gene lost 6 bases and the J gene lost 4 bases, with 7 bases spanning the gap. The DNA for the CDR3 is TGTGCCAGCAGCCAAATTTACGAGCAGTACTTC. Amino acids: CASSQIYEQYF.

This clone was seen once. The rearrangement uses TRBV27 and TRBJ1-4; 7 nucleotides line up with TRBD1. The length of the CDR3 is 15 residues. The germline V gene has CDR1 MNHEY and CDR2 SMNVEV (reference sequence). V gave up 5 bases and J gave up 3 bases; unmatched junction bases: 6. CDR3 in DNA: TGTGCCAGCAGTCCACTCGACAGGGCTAATGAAAAACTGTTTTTT. It yields the protein CASSPLDRANEKLFF. The full variable domain, with the rest looked up from reference TRBV27 and TRBJ1-4, is EAQVTQNPRYLITVTGKKLTVTCSQNMNHEYMSWYRQDPGLGLRQIYYSMNVEVTDKGDVPEGYKVSRKEKRNFPLILESPSPNQTSLYFCASSPLDRANEKLFFGSGTQLSVL.

V and J are TRBV29-1 and TRBJ1-2; 8 bases are a match to TRBD1. The CDR3 sequence is 13 residues long. V gave up 3 bases and J gave up 7 bases; unmatched junction bases: 7. Germline assignment: CDR1 SQVTM and CDR2 ANQGSEA. CDR3 region: CSVEMQGASGYTF. CDR3 nucleotide sequence: TGCAGCGTTGAGATGCAGGGGGCGAGTGGCTACACCTTC.

In this sample, this clone turned up once. The V call is TRBV5-4, the J call TRBJ1-6; 7 positions match TRBD1. This CDR3 comprises 15 residues. CDR1 and CDR2 (germline): SGHNT, YYREEE (reference sequence). Losses at the gene ends were 4 bases for V and 4 bases for J; bases not matched to a gene: 5. This chain's CDR3 is CASSLGQEYNSPLHF. The CDR3 coding sequence is TGTGCCAGCAGCCTCGGACAGGAATATAATTCACCCCTCCACTTT.

V and J are TRBV19 and TRBJ1-5, with 7 bases fitting TRBD1. Trimming cost V 10 bases and J 6 bases; bases outside gene matches: 6. The CDR3 spans 12 residues. CDR1 LNHDA and CDR2 SQIVND come from the germline V gene (reference sequence). CDR3 loop: CATGTVSQPQHF. CDR3 DNA: TGTGCCACCGGGACAGTCAGTCAGCCCCAGCATTTT.

This chain uses TRBV7-2 with TRBJ2-2; D is possibly TRBD1 (6 bases). The germline CDR1 and CDR2 sequences are SGHTA and FQGNSA. V gave up 1 base and J gave up 6 bases, with 12 bases separating them. The CDR3 is 15 residues long. The chain's CDR3 is CASSLDVQGSGELFF. The CDR3, as DNA: TGTGCCAGCAGCTTAGACGTTCAGGGGTCCGGGGAGCTGTTTTTT.

The chain employs TRBV5-1 and TRBJ2-7; TRBD1 might be the D (5 bases). Germline V gives CDR1 SGHRS, CDR2 YFSETQ. V gave up 0 bases and J gave up 3 bases, with 13 bases separating them. This CDR3 is built from 15 residues. The CDR3 nucleotides are TGCGCCAGCAGCTTGGAGGGGCCCTCTCACTACGAGCAGTACTTC. It encodes CASSLEGPSHYEQYF.

The rearrangement uses TRBV5-1 and TRBJ2-2, with a tentative D call TRBD1 (5 bases). The CDR3 contains 14 residues. V lost 2 bases and J 7 bases, leaving 12 bases between the germline ends. Germline assignment: CDR1 SGHRS and CDR2 YFSETQ. CDR3 protein: CASSFGQGYGELFF. The CDR3, as DNA: TGCGCCAGCAGCTTCGGTCAGGGTTACGGGGAGCTGTTTTTT. Looking up the rest from reference TRBV5-1 and TRBJ2-2 gives the full variable domain: KAGVTQTPRYLIKTRGQQVTLSCSPISGHRSVSWYQQTPGQGLQFLFEYFSETQRNKGNFPGRFSGRQFSNSRSEMNVSTLELGDSALYLCASSFGQGYGELFFGEGSRLTVL.

This clone is a singleton in its sample. The genes are TRBV6-6 and TRBJ2-2; 9 nucleotides agree with TRBD2. The CDR3 runs to 16 residues. V dropped 6 bases and J dropped 1; count of bases not matched to a gene: 6. CDR1 is MNHNY, CDR2 SVGAGI, per germline (reference sequence). The DNA of the CDR3 is TGTGCCAGCAGCCAGACTAGCGGAGTGAACACCGGGGAGCTGTTTTTT. Residues: CASSQTSGVNTGELFF.

The rearrangement joins TRBV11-2 to TRBJ2-1, with 8 bases identical to TRBD2. Looked up from germline, CDR1 is SGHAT and CDR2 is FQNNGV. V lost 5 bases to trimming and J lost 15 bases; unmatched junction nucleotides: 15. This CDR3 region has 14 residues. CDR3 sequence (DNA): TGTGCCAGCAGCGAGGGTGCCGCGGGAGGACCCTCGTTCTTC. As protein: CASSEGAAGGPSFF. The whole variable domain, filled in from reference TRBV11-2 and TRBJ2-1, reads EAGVAQSPRYKIIEKRQSVAFWCNPISGHATLYWYQQILGQGPKLLIQFQNNGVVDDSQLPKDRFSAERLKGVDSTLKIQPAKLEDSAVYLCASSEGAAGGPSFFGPGTRLTVL.

The chain has TRBV5-1 and TRBJ2-5; D gene unclear. Germline V gene sequence: CDR1 SGHRS, CDR2 YFSETQ. V lost 1 base and J lost 0, with 10 bases in between. The CDR3 is made up of 15 amino acids. This CDR3 reads CASSLSTGYQETQYF. CDR3 bases: TGCGCCAGCAGCTTGAGTACCGGGTACCAAGAGACCCAGTACTTC.

The V gene is TRBV28, the J gene TRBJ2-4; 10 bases are a match to TRBD2. V was pared by 4 bases and J by 7 bases, with 7 bases of the junction left unmatched. Germline V gives CDR1 MDHEN, CDR2 SYDVKM. This CDR3 is 15 amino acids long. The CDR3 DNA sequence: TGTGCCAGCAGTTATACTAGCGGGAAGCTGAACATTCAGTACTTC. Translating gives CASSYTSGKLNIQYF.

Here the CDR3 DNA reads TGTGCCAGCAGCCAGGACAGGGTGTTGGACACCATATATTTT. Protein sequence: CASSQDRVLDTIYF. The chain employs TRBV4-2 and TRBJ1-3; 8 nucleotides match TRBD1. Germline loops: CDR1 LGHNA, CDR2 YNFKEQ. The J segment lost 8 bases and the V segment lost 3 bases, leaving 6 bases of the junction unmatched. This CDR3 has 14 residues.

V gene TRBV30 combines with J gene TRBJ1-6; TRBD1 matches at 7 bases. Losses at the gene ends were 2 bases for V and 10 bases for J; bases not matched to a gene: 8. The CDR3 runs 14 residues. Germline values: CDR1 GTSNPN, CDR2 SVGIG (reference sequence). This CDR3 is CAWSPQGQSSPLHF. CDR3 bases: TGTGCCTGGAGTCCACAGGGGCAGAGCTCACCCCTCCACTTT.

The V and J genes are TRBV7-9 and TRBJ2-7, with TRBD2 as a possible D gene (6 bases). With 5 bases removed from V and 2 bases from J, the gap between germline ends came to 13 bases. The CDR3 extends over 14 amino acids. CDR1 is SEHNR, CDR2 FQNEAQ, per germline (reference sequence). CDR3 nucleotide sequence: TGTGCCAGCAGCCACTCTAGCGTAACCTACGAGCAGTACTTC. Amino acids: CASSHSSVTYEQYF.

The J gene is TRBJ2-1, the V gene TRBV6-2 or TRBV6-3; 10 nucleotides match TRBD1. The CDR3 consists of 15 residues. The V gene end was trimmed by 5 bases and the J gene end by 0 bases; junction bases not matched to a gene: 1. Germline lookup yields CDR1 MNHEY and CDR2 SVGEGT. In DNA form, the CDR3 reads TGTGCCAGCAGTAGGACAGGGGGCTCCTACAATGAGCAGTTCTTC. Translating it yields CASSRTGGSYNEQFF.

This clone was observed once. V usage is TRBV25-1 and J usage is TRBJ2-7; 7 nucleotides align to TRBD2. V shed 5 bases and J 7 bases; nucleotides not matched to a gene: 8. This CDR3 has 13 amino acids. The germline V gene has CDR1 MGHDK and CDR2 SYGVNS. The CDR3 DNA is TGTGCCAGCAGTCCCTGGGGGGAGGGGGAGCAGTACTTC. Translation gives CASSPWGEGEQYF.

The chain recombines TRBV10-3 with TRBJ2-7; D may be TRBD1 (6 bases). CDR1 and CDR2 (germline): ENHRY, SYGVKD. V gave up 0 bases and J gave up 5 bases, with 17 bases separating them. This CDR3 comprises 16 residues. This CDR3 reads CAISESPAGAINEQYF. CDR3 DNA: TGTGCCATCAGTGAGTCGCCAGCAGGGGCGATTAACGAGCAGTACTTC.

The chain links TRBV5-5 to TRBJ2-1; 8 nucleotides match TRBD1. J lost 0 bases, V lost 4 bases, and 9 bases had no gene match. The germline V gene encodes CDR1 SGHKS and CDR2 YYEKEE (reference sequence). The CDR3 length is 17 residues. The CDR3 sequence is CASSLIPTGGSYNEQFF. The CDR3 nucleotides read TGTGCCAGCAGCCTAATCCCTACAGGGGGCTCCTACAATGAGCAGTTCTTC.

This clone was seen a single time. This chain joins TRBV5-1 and TRBJ2-1; 8 bases map to TRBD2. The V gene's germline CDR1 is SGHRS and CDR2 YFSETQ. V lost 0 bases, J lost 4 bases, and 6 bases stayed unmatched. This CDR3 region has 16 residues. CDR3 in DNA: TGCGCCAGCAGCTTGGCCGGCGGGACTAGTTACAATGAGCAGTTCTTC. It is translated as CASSLAGGTSYNEQFF. The complete variable domain, with remaining parts taken from reference TRBV5-1 and TRBJ2-1, reads KAGVTQTPRYLIKTRGQQVTLSCSPISGHRSVSWYQQTPGQGLQFLFEYFSETQRNKGNFPGRFSGRQFSNSRSEMNVSTLELGDSALYLCASSLAGGTSYNEQFFGPGTRLTVL.

This sequence joins TRBV30 and TRBJ2-5, with no clear D. CDR3 length: 13 amino acids. Trimming shortened V by 1 base and J by 0 bases, and 6 bases separated the two germline ends. The germline gives CDR1 GTSNPN, CDR2 SVGIG (reference sequence). The CDR3 DNA sequence: TGTGCCTGGAGTGGGCGGTACCAAGAGACCCAGTACTTC. It is translated as CAWSGRYQETQYF.

The gene calls are TRBV25-1 and TRBJ2-1, with D perhaps TRBD2 (6 bases). The CDR3 is 15 residues long. The V and J ends lost 3 bases and 8 bases respectively, with 17 bases between them. Germline values: CDR1 MGHDK, CDR2 SYGVNS. CDR3 amino acids: CASSDRGGAGDEQFF. The DNA of the CDR3 is TGTGCCAGCAGTGATAGGGGCGGGGCGGGCGATGAGCAGTTCTTC.

The chain combines TRBV30 with TRBJ2-2; 8 bases fit TRBD1. The V gene's germline CDR1 is GTSNPN and CDR2 SVGIG (reference sequence). J gave up 6 bases and V 3 bases, and 3 bases lay outside the gene matches. This CDR3 is built from 13 residues. The CDR3 DNA is TGTGCCTGGAGGGACAGGGTATCCGGGGAGCTGTTTTTT. Translation: CAWRDRVSGELFF.

The chain has TRBV27 and TRBJ1-5; the match to TRBD1 covers 7 bases. The germline gives CDR1 MNHEY, CDR2 SMNVEV (reference sequence). The CDR3 has 18 amino acids. After removal of 10 bases from V and 0 bases from J, the junction contained 18 bases not matched to a gene. The CDR3 bases are TGTGCCACCATCCCCGGACAGGACACCTTTTATAGCAATCAGCCCCAGCATTTT. It specifies CATIPGQDTFYSNQPQHF.